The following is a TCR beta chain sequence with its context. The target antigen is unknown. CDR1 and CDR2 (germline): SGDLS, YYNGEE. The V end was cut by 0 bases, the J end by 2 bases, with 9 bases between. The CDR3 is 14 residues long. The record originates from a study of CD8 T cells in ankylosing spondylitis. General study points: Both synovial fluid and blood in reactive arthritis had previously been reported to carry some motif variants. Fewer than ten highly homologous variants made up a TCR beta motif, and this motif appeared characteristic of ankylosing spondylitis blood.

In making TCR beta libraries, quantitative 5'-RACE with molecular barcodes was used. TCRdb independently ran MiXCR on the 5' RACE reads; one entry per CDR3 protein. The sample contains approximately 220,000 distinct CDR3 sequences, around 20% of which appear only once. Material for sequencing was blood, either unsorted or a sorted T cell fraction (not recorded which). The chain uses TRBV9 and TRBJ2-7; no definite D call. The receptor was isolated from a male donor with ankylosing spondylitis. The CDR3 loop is CASSVGDGTYEQYF. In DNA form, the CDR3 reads TGTGCCAGCAGCGTAGGCGACGGAACCTACGAGCAGTACTTC.